The present T cell receptor beta chain was sequenced within a study of CXCR3-negative and CXCR3-positive naive CD8 T cells. The germline CDR1 and CDR2 sequences are SQVTM and ANQGSEA. The CDR3 is 13 residues long. Comment on this clonotype: Its antigen is unidentified.

5' RACE that incorporated UMI labels was used to prepare the TRB cDNA libraries. TCRdb re-called the 5' RACE reads and gives one entry per CDR3 protein, without DNA. The sample table sets out about 110,000 distinct CDR3 sequences. Study results and limitations: TRB CDR3s were more hydrophobic in CXCR3-positive than in CXCR3-negative naive cells.

The material sequenced was naive CXCR3+ CD8+ T cells from blood. Noted subset: CD45RO-CCR7+CD27+CD95- naive CD8+ T cells expressing CXCR3 (TNR3+). This chain joins TRBV29-1 and TRBJ2-2; absent DNA, TCRdb's TRBD1 call cannot be checked. The receptor was derived from a human donor in good health. Some clones in this sample may be carry-over from other donors' samples. CDR3 sequence: CSAHGADTGELFF.